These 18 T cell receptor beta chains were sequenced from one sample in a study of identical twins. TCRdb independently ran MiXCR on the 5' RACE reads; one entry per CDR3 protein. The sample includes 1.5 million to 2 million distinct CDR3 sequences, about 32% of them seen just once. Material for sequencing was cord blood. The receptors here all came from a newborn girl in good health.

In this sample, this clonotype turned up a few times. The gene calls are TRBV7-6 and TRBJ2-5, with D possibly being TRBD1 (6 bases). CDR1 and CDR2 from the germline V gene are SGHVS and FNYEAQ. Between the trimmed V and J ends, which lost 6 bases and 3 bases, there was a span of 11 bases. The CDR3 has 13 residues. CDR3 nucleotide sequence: TGTGCCAGCAGTCAAAGGGGGAAAGAGACCCAGTACTTC. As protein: CASSQRGKETQYF.

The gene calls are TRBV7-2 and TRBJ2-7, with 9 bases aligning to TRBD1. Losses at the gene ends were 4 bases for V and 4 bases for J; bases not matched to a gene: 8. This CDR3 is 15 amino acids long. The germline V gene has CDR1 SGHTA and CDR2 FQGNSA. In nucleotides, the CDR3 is TGTGCCAGCAGCTCTTACACAGGGGGCCCTTACGAGCAGTACTTC. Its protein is CASSSYTGGPYEQYF.

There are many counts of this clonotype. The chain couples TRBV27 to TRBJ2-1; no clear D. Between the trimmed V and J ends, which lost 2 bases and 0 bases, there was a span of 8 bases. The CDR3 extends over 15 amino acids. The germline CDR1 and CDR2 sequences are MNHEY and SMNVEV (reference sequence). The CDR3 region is CASSLRARSYNEQFF. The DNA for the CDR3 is TGTGCCAGCAGTTTAAGGGCCCGCTCCTACAATGAGCAGTTCTTC.

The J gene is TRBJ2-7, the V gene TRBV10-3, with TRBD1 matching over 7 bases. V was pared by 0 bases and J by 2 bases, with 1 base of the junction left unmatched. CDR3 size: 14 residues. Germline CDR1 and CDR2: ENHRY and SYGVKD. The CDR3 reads CAISESDRPYEQYF. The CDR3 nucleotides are TGTGCCATCAGTGAGTCGGACAGGCCCTACGAGCAGTACTTC.

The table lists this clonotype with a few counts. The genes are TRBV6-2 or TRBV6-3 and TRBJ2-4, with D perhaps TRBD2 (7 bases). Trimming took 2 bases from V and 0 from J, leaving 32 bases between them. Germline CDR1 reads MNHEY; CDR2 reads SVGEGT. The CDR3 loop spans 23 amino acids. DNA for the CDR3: TGTGCCAGCAGTTACCAGGGCCCGGGGGGCCTGCCATCTACCCATCTAGCCAAAAACATTCAGTACTTC. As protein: CASSYQGPGGLPSTHLAKNIQYF.

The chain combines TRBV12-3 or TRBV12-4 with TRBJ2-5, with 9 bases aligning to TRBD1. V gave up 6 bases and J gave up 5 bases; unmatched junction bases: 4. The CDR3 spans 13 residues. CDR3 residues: CASRGTGRETQYF. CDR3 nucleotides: TGTGCCAGCAGGGGGACAGGGCGCGAGACCCAGTACTTC.

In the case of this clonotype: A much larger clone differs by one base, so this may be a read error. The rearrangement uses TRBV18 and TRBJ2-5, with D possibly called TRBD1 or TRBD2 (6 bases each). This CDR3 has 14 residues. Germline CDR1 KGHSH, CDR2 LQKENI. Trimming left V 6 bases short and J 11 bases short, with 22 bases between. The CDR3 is CASSQRGVDNEQYF. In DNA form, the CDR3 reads TGTGCCAGCTCCCAGAGGGGGGTTGACAATGAGCAGTACTTC.

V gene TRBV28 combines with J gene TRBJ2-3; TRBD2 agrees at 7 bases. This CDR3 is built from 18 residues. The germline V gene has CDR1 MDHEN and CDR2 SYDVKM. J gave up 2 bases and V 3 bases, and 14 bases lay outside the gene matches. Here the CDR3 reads CASSFPSGLAVITDTQYF. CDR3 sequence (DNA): TGTGCCAGCAGTTTCCCCTCCGGGCTAGCGGTAATCACAGATACGCAGTATTTT.

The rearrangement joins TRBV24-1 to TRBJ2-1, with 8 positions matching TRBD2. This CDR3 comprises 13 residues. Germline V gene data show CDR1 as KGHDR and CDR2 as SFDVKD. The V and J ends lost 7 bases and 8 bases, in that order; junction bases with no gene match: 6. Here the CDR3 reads CATRLAEYDEQFF. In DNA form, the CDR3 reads TGTGCCACCAGACTAGCGGAATACGATGAGCAGTTCTTC.

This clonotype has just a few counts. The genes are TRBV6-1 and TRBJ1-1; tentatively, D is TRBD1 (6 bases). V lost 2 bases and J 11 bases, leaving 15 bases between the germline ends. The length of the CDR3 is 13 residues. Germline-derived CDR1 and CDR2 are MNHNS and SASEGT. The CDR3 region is CASSEFGQLGAFF. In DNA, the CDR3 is TGTGCCAGCAGTGAATTCGGACAGCTTGGCGCTTTCTTT.

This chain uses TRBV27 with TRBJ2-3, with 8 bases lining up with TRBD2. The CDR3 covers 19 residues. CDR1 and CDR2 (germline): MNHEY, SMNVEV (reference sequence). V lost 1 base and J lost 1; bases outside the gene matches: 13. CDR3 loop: CASSLLKVAGSVGTDTQYF. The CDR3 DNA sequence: TGTGCCAGCAGTTTATTGAAGGTAGCGGGGTCGGTGGGCACAGATACGCAGTATTTT.

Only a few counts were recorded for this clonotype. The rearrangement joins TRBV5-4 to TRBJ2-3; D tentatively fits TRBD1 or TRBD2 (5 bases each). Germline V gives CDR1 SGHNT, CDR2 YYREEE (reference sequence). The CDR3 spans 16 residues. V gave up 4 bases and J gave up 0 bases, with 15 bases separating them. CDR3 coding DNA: TGTGCCAGCAGCCCCACCCGGGGCCTTAGCACAGATACGCAGTATTTT. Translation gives CASSPTRGLSTDTQYF.

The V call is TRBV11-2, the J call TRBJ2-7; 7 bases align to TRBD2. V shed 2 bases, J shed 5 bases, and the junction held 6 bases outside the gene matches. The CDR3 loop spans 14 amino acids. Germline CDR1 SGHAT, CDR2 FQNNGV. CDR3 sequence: CASSLRTSFDEQYF. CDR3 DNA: TGTGCCAGCAGCTTACGGACTAGTTTTGACGAGCAGTACTTC.

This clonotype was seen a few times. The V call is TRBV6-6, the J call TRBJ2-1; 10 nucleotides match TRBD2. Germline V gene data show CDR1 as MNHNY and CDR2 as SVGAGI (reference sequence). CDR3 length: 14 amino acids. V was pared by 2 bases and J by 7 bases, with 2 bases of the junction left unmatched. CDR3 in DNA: TGTGCCAGCAGTTACGGACTAGCGGCTAATGAGCAGTTCTTC. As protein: CASSYGLAANEQFF.

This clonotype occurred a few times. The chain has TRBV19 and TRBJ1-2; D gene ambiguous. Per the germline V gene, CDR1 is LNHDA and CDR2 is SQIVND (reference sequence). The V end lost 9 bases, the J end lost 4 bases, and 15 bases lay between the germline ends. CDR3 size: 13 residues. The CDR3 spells CASSTSPFYGYTF. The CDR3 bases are TGTGCCAGCTCAACTTCCCCTTTCTATGGCTACACCTTC.

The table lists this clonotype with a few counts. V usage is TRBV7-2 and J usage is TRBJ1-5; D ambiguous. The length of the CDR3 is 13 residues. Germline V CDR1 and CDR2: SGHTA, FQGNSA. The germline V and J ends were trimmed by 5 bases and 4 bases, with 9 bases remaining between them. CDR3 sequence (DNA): TGTGCCAGCAGCCTCTATACTAATCAGCCCCAGCATTTT. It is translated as CASSLYTNQPQHF.

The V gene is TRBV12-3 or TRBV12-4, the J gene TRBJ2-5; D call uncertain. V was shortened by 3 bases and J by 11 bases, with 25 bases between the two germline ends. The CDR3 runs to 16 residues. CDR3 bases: TGTGCCAGCAGTTTTCGGGTAGACCTCTCCTACAATGAGCAGTACTTC. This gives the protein CASSFRVDLSYNEQYF.

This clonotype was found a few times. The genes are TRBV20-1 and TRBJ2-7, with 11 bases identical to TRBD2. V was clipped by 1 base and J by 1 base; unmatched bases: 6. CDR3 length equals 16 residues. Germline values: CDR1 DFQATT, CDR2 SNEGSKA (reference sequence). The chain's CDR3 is CSARALAGGHSYEQYF. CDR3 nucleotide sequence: TGCAGTGCTAGAGCTCTAGCGGGGGGCCATTCCTACGAGCAGTACTTC.